The 3 T cell receptor beta chains listed next were all sequenced from one sample in a study of T cells in Graves' hyperthyroidism and ophthalmopathy. TCR beta CDR3 regions were amplified from RNA. In the first-round RT-PCR of the TCR CDR3, the HTBI primer set was used. TCRdb itself ran the multiplex PCR reads through MiXCR, one entry per CDR3 protein. In the table there are roughly 420,000 distinct CDR3 sequences, 15% to 19% of which are singletons. The sequenced material came from blood. The receptor set was obtained from a woman aged 18 to 35 with Graves' hyperthyroidism.

This clonotype was found many times. This rearrangement joins TRBV6-7 to TRBJ1-1; D is possibly TRBD1 (6 bases). TRBV6-7 counts as an open reading frame of uncertain function. V shed 8 bases and J shed 5 bases, with 21 bases lying between them. The CDR3 has 15 amino acids. CDR3 coding DNA: TGTGCCAGCTCGCCGTACAGGGCCTTGGGGACTGAAGCTTTCTTT. Amino acid sequence: CASSPYRALGTEAFF.

This clonotype was picked up many times. The chain has TRBV12-3 or TRBV12-4 and TRBJ2-2; 12 bases match TRBD2. The length of the CDR3 is 17 residues. V shed 6 bases and J 0 bases; nucleotides not matched to a gene: 5. The CDR3 coding sequence is TGTGCCAGCAGCCGGGCTAGCGGGGGGGCGAACACCGGGGAGCTGTTTTTT. It is translated as CASSRASGGANTGELFF.

This clonotype came up many times. V is TRBV7-2 and J is TRBJ2-3, with 9 bases lining up with TRBD2. V shed 3 bases and J 7 bases; nucleotides not matched to a gene: 5. The germline CDR1 and CDR2 sequences are SGHTA and FQGNSA. The CDR3 length is 14 residues. As DNA, the CDR3 is TGTGCCAGCAGCTTTGGGACTAGCCAATATACGCAGTATTTT. Translated, it gives CASSFGTSQYTQYF.